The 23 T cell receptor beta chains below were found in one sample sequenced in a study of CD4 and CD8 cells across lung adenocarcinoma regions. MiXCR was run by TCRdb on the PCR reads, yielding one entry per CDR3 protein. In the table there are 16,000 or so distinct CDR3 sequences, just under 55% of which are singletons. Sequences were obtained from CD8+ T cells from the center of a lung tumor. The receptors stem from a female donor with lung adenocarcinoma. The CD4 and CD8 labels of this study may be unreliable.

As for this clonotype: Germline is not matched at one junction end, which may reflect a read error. CDR3 sequence: CASSARGLRTTDTQYF. In DNA form, the CDR3 reads TGTGCCAGCAGTGCCAGGGGGCTCCGAACCACAGACACTCAGTACTTT. The chain uses TRBV6-1 and TRBJ2-4; 8 nucleotides match TRBD1. Germline-derived CDR1 and CDR2 are MNHNS and SASEGT. The length of the CDR3 is 16 residues.

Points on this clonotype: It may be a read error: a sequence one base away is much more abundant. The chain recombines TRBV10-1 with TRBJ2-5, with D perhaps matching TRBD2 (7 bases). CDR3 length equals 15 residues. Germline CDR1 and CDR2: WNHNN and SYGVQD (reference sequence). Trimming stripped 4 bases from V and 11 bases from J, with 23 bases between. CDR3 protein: CASSAGGHSYNEQYF. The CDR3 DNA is TGCGCCAGCAGTGCGGGGGGCCACTCCTACAATGAGCAGTACTTC.

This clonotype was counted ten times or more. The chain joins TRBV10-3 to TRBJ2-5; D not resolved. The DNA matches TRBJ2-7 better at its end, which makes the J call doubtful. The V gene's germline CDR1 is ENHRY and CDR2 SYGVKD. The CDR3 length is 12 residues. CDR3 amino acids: CAIKESNHEQYF. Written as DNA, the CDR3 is TGTGCCATCAAAGAGTCAAACCACGAGCAGTACTTC.

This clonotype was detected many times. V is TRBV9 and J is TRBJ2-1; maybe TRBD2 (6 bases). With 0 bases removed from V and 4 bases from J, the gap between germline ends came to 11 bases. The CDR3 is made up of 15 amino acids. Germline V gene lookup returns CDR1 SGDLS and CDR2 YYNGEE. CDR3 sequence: CASSVGGAGYNEQFF. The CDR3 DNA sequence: TGTGCCAGCAGCGTAGGCGGGGCGGGTTACAATGAGCAGTTCTTC.

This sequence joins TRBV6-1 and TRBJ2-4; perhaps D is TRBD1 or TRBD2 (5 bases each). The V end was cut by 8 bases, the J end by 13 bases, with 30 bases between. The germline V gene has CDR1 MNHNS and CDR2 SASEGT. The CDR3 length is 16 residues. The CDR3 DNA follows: TGTGCCAGCCGTCCTACGGGGCAGCGAGCCACAGACACGCAGTACTTC. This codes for CASRPTGQRATDTQYF.

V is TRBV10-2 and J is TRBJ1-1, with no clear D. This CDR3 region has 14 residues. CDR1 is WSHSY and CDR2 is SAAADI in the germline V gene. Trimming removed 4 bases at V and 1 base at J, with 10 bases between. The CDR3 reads CASSVGRRNTEAFF. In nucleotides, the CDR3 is TGCGCCAGCAGTGTTGGCAGGAGGAACACTGAAGCTTTCTTT.

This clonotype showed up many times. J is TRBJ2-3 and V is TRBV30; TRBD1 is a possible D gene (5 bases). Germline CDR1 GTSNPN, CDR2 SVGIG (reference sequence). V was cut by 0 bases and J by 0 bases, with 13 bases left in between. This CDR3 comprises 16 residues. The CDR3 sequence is CAWSVGPQASTDTQYF. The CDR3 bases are TGTGCCTGGAGTGTAGGGCCACAGGCCAGCACAGATACGCAGTATTTT.

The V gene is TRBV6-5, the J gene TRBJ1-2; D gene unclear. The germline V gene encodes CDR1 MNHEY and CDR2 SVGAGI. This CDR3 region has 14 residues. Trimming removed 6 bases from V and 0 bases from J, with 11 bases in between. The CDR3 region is CASSVSDTNYGYTF. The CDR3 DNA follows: TGTGCCAGCAGCGTTAGTGACACTAACTATGGCTACACCTTC.

For the CDR3, the DNA is TGTGCCCGCGGATTCTACGGGGTGAGCGGCGATGCGCAGTATTTT. The encoded protein is CARGFYGVSGDAQYF. The chain has TRBV6-1 and TRBJ2-3, with D tentatively TRBD2 (5 bases). This CDR3 region has 15 residues. V was pared by 11 bases and J by 10 bases, with 28 bases between. From germline, CDR1 is MNHNS and CDR2 SASEGT.

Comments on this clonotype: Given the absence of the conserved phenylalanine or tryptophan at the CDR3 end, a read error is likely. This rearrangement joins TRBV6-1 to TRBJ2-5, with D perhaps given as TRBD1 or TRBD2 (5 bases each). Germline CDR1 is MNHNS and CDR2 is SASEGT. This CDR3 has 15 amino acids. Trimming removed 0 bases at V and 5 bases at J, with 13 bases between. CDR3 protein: CASSEANPGPETQYL. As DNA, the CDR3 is TGTGCCAGCAGTGAAGCGAACCCGGGGCCTGAGACCCAGTACCTC.

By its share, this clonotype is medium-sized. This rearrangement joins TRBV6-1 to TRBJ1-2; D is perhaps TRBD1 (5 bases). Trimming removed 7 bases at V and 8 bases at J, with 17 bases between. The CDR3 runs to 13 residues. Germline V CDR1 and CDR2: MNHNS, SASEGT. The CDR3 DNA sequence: TGTGCCAGCACCCTTGGGTTGGGGCGGGGCTACACCTTC. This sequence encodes CASTLGLGRGYTF.

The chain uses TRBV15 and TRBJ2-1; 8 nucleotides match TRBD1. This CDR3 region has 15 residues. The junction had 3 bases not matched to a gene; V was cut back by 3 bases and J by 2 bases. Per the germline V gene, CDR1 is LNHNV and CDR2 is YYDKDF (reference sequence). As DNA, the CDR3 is TGTGCCACCAGCAGCCACAGGGGGGCCTACAATGAGCAGTTCTTC. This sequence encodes CATSSHRGAYNEQFF. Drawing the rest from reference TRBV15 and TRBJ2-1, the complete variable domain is DAMVIQNPRYQVTQFGKPVTLSCSQTLNHNVMYWYQQKSSQAPKLLFHYYDKDFNNEADTPDNFQSRRPNTSFCFLDIRSPGLGDTAMYLCATSSHRGAYNEQFFGPGTRLTVL.

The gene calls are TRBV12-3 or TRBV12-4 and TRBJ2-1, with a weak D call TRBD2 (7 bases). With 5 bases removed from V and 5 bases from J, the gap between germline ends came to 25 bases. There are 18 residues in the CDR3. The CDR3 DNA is TGTGCCAGCAGTGGGTCGTGGGGGGGGGGGGGGGGCGACAATGAGCAGTTCTTC. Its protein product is CASSGSWGGGGGDNEQFF.

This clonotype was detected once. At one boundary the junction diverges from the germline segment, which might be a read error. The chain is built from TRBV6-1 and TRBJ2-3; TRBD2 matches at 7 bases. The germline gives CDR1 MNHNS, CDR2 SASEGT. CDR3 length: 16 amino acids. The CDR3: CASRGPGGGDPDTQYF. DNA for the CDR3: TGTGCCAGCAGGGGCCCTGGGGGGGGTGACCCAGATACCCAGTACTTT.

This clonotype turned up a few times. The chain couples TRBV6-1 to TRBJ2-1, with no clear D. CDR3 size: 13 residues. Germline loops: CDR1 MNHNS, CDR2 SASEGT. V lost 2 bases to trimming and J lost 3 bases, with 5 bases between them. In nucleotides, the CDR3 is TGTGCCAGCAGTGAAATCTACTACAATGAGCAGTTCTTC. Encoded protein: CASSEIYYNEQFF.

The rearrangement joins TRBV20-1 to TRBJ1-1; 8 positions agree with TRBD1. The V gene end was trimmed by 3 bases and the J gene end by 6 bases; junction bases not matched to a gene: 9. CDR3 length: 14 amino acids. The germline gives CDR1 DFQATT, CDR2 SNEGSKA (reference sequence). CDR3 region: CSARRAGGRSEAFF. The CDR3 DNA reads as TGCAGTGCTAGGAGGGCAGGGGGCAGGTCTGAAGCTTTCTTT.

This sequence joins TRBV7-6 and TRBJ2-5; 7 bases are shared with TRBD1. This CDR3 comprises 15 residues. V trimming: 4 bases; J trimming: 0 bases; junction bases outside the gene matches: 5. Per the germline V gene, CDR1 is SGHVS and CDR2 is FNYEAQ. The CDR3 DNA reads TGTGCCAGCAGCTCAGAGGGGGCTCACCAAGAGACCCAGTACTTC. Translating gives CASSSEGAHQETQYF.

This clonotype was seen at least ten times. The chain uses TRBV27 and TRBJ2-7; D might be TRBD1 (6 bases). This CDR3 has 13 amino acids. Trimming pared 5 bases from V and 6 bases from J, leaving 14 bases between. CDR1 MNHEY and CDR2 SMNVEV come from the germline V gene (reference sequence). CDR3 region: CASSTQTGGEQYF. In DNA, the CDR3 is TGTGCCAGCAGTACCCAGACAGGCGGCGAGCAGTACTTC.

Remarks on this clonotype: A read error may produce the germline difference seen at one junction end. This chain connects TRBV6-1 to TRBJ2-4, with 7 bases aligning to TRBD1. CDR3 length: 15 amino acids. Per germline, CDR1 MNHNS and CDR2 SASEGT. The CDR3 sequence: CASSRGLGGKNIQYF. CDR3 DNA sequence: TGTGCCAGCAGTAGGGGGCTGGGTGGCAAAAACATTCAGTATTTC.

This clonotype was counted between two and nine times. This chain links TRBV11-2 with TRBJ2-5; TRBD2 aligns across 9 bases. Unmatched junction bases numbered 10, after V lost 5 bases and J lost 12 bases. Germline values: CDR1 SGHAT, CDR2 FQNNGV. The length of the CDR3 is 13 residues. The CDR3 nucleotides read TGTGCCAGCAGCCCGGGACTAGCCTGGAAAAAGTACTTC. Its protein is CASSPGLAWKKYF.

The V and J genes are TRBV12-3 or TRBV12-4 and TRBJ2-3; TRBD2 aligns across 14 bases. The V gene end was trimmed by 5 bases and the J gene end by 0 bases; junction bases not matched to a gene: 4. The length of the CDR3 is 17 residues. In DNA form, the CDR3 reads TGTGCCAGCAGTGTGACTAGCGGGGGGGTGAGCACAGATACGCAGTATTTT. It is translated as CASSVTSGGVSTDTQYF.

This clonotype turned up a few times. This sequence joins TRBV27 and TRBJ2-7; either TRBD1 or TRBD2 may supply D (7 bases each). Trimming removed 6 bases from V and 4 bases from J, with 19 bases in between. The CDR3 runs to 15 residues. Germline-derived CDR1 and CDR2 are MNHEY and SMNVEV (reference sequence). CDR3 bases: TGTGCCAGCAGCCGCACGGGGAGGGGGCTTTACGAGCAGTACTTC. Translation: CASSRTGRGLYEQYF.

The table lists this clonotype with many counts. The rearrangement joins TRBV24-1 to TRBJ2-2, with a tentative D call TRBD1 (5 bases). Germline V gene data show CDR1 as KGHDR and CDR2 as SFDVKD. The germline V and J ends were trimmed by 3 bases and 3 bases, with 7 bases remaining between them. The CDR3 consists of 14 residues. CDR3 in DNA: TGTGCCACCAGTGATCGACAGTACACCGGGGAGCTGTTTTTT. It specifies CATSDRQYTGELFF.